This TCR beta chain came from a study of OX40 agonist ivuxolimab in advanced cancers. Study findings and constraints: At 0.1-3.0 mg/kg, partial responders had clonal expansion among the lowest observed. At 0.1 to 3.0 mg/kg and by week 6, clonal expansion occurred in CD4+ and CD8+ blood T cells. The study did not work out the antigen specificity of the expanded peripheral T cells.

Per the germline V gene, CDR1 is PRHDT and CDR2 is FYEKMQ (reference sequence). V lost 4 bases and J 10 bases, leaving 8 bases between the germline ends. This CDR3 is built from 12 residues. Measured with immunoSEQ multiplex PCR; TCRdb has only the in-frame clones, and not every one. The table has about 69,000 clones, more than 75% seen once; the top ten hold roughly 6.1%. With regard to this clone: The target antigen is unknown.

The chain couples TRBV13 to TRBJ1-6; tentatively, D is TRBD1 (6 bases). The sequencing here drew on CD4+ or CD8+ T cells sorted from blood, taken in a trial of the OX40 agonist ivuxolimab. The TCR was taken from an adult with an advanced solid tumor such as melanoma, head and neck, liver or kidney cancer. The chain's CDR3 is CASSSGQSPLHF. Here the CDR3 DNA reads TGTGCCAGCAGCTCCGGACAGTCACCCCTCCACTTT. The full variable domain, in which reference TRBV13 and TRBJ1-6 provide the parts outside the CDR3, is AAGVIQSPRHLIKEKRETATLKCYPIPRHDTVYWYQQGPGQDPQFLISFYEKMQSDKGSIPDRFSAQQFSDYHSELNMSSLELGDSALYFCASSSGQSPLHFGNGTRLTVT.